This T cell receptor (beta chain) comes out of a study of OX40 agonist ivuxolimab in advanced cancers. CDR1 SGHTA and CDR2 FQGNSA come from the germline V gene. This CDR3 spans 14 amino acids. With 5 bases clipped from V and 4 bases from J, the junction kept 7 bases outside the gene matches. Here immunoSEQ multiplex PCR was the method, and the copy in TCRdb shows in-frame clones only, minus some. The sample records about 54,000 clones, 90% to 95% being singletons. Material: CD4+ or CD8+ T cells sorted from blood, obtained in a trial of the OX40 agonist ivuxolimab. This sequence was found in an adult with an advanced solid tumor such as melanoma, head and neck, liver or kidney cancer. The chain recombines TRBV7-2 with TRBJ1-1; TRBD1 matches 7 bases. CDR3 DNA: TGTGCCAGCAGCCGGCCTACAGGGGCCACTGAAGCTTTCTTT. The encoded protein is CASSRPTGATEAFF.